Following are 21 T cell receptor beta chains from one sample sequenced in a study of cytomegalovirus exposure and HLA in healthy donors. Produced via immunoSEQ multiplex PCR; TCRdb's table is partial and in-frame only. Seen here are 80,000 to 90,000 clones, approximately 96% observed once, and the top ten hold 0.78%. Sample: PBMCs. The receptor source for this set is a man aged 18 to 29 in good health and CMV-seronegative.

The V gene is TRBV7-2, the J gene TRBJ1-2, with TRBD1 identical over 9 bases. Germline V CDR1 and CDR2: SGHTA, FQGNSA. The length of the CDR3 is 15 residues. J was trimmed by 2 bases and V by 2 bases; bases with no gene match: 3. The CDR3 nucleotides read TGTGCCAGCAGCTTATGGACAGGGGCAAACTATGGCTACACCTTC. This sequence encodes CASSLWTGANYGYTF. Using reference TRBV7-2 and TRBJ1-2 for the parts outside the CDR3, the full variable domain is GAGVSQSPSNKVTEKGKDVELRCDPISGHTALYWYRQSLGQGLEFLIYFQGNSAPDKSGLPSDRFSAERTGGSVSTLTIQRTQQEDSAVYLCASSLWTGANYGYTFGSGTRLTVV.

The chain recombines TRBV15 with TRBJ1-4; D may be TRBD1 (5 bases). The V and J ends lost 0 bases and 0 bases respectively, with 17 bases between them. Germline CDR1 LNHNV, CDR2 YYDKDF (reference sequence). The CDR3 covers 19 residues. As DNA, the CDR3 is TGTGCCACCAGCAGAGAGTCCATGGCGGGGACGGCAACTAATGAAAAACTGTTTTTT. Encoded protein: CATSRESMAGTATNEKLFF. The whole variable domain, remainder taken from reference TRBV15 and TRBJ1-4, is DAMVIQNPRYQVTQFGKPVTLSCSQTLNHNVMYWYQQKSSQAPKLLFHYYDKDFNNEADTPDNFQSRRPNTSFCFLDIRSPGLGDTAMYLCATSRESMAGTATNEKLFFGSGTQLSVL.

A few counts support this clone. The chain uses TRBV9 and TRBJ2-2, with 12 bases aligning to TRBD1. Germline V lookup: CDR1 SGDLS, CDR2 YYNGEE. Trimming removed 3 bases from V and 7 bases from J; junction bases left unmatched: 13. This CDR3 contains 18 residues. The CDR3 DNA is TGTGCCAGCAGCGCAGCAATGGGACAGGGGGCGCATGACGGGGAGCTGTTTTTT. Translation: CASSAAMGQGAHDGELFF.

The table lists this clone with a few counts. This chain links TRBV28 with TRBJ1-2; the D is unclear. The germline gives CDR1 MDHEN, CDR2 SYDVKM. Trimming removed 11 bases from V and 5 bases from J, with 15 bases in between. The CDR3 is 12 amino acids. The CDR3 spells CAHEGGVYGYTF. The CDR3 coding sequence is TGTGCCCACGAAGGCGGGGTTTATGGCTACACCTTC.

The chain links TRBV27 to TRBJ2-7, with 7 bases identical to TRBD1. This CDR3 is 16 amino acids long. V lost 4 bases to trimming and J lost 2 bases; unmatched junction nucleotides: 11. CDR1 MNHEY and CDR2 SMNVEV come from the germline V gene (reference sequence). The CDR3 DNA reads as TGTGCCAGCAGTTGGACCGGGACAGCCTTAACCTACGAGCAGTACTTC. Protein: CASSWTGTALTYEQYF.

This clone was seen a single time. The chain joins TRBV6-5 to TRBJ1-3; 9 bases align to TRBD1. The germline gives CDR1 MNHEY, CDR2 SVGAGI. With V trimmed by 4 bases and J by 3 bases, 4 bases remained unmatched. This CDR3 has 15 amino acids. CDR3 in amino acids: CASSSPDRGGNTIYF. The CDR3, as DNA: TGTGCCAGCAGTTCTCCGGACAGGGGTGGAAACACCATATATTTT.

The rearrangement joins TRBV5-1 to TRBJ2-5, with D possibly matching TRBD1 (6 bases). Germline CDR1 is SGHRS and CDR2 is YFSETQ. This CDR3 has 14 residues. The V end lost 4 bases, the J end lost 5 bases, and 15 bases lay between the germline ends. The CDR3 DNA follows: TGCGCCAGCAGCCTACAGACAGGCCCTGAGACCCAGTACTTC. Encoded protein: CASSLQTGPETQYF.

CDR3 residues: CASSYRTSINEQFF. The CDR3 region has the DNA TGTGCCAGCAGTTACCGGACTAGTATCAATGAGCAGTTCTTC. The rearrangement joins TRBV6-5 to TRBJ2-1; 7 bases line up with TRBD2. The germline V gene encodes CDR1 MNHEY and CDR2 SVGAGI. The CDR3 loop spans 14 amino acids. The junction had 4 bases not matched to a gene; V was cut back by 2 bases and J by 6 bases.

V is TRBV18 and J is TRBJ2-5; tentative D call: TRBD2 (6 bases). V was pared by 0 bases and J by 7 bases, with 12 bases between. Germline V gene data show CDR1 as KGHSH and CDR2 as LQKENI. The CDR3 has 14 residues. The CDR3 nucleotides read TGTGCCAGCTCACCACCGGGAGGTGCCGTGACCCAGTACTTC. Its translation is CASSPPGGAVTQYF.

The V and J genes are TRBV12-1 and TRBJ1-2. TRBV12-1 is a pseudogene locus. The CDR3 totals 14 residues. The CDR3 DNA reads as TGTGCCAGCACTCGACGGGAGGGGGCGTATGGCTACACCTTC. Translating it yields CASTRREGAYGYTF.

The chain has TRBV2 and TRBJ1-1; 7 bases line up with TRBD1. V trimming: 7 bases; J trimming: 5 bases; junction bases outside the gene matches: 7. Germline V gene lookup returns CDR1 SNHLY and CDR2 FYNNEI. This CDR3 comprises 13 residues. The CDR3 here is CASTEGAGTEAFF. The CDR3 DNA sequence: TGTGCCAGCACTGAGGGGGCTGGGACTGAAGCTTTCTTT. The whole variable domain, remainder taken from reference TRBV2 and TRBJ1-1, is EPEVTQTPSHQVTQMGQEVILRCVPISNHLYFYWYRQILGQKVEFLVSFYNNEISEKSEIFDDQFSVERPDGSNFTLKIRSTKLEDSAMYFCASTEGAGTEAFFGQGTRLTVV.

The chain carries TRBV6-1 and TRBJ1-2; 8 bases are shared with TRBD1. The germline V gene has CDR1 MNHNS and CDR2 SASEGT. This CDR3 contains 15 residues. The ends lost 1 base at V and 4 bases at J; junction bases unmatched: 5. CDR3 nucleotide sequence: TGTGCCAGCAGTGAAGGGGACAGGCGCACCTATGGCTACACCTTC. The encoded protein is CASSEGDRRTYGYTF.

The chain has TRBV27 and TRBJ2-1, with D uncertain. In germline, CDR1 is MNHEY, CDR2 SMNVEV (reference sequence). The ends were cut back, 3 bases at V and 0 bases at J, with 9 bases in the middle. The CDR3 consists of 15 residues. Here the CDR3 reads CASSFFTSSYNEQFF. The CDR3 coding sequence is TGTGCCAGCAGTTTTTTCACGAGCTCCTACAATGAGCAGTTCTTC.

The CDR3 here is CASSPRQDLNTEAFF. Written as DNA, the CDR3 is TGCGCCAGCAGCCCCAGACAGGATTTGAACACTGAAGCTTTCTTT. V is TRBV4-1 and J is TRBJ1-1; a possible D gene is TRBD1 (6 bases). V dropped 4 bases and J dropped 0 bases, with 12 bases sitting between them. The CDR3 is 15 amino acids. In germline, CDR1 is MGHRA, CDR2 YSYEKL.

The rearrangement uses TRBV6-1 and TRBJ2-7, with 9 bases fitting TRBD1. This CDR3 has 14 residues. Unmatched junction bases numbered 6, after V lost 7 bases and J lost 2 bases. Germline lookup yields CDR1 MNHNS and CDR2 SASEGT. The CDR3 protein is CASTGTGITYEQYF. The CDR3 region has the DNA TGTGCCAGCACCGGGACAGGGATTACCTACGAGCAGTACTTC.

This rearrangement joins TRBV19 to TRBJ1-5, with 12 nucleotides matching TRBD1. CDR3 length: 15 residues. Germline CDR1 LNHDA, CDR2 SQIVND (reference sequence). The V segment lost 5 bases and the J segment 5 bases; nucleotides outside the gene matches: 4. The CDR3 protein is CASSPGQGAYQPQHF. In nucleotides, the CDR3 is TGTGCCAGTAGTCCGGGACAGGGGGCATATCAGCCCCAGCATTTT.

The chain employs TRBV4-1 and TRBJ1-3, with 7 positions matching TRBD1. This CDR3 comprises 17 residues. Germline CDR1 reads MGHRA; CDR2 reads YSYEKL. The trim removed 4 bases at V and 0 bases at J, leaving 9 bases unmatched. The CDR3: CASSRQGLTLSGNTIYF. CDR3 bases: TGCGCCAGCAGCCGACAGGGACTTACCCTCTCTGGAAACACCATATATTTT.

The CDR3 protein is CASSLPGQAGLAGSSYNEQFF. CDR3 coding DNA: TGCGCCAGCAGCTTGCCCGGACAGGCGGGACTAGCGGGGAGCTCCTACAATGAGCAGTTCTTC. This chain connects TRBV5-1 to TRBJ2-1; 13 bases align to TRBD2. Germline lookup yields CDR1 SGHRS and CDR2 YFSETQ. The CDR3 sequence is 21 residues long. Trimming cost V 1 base and J 0 bases; bases outside gene matches: 13.

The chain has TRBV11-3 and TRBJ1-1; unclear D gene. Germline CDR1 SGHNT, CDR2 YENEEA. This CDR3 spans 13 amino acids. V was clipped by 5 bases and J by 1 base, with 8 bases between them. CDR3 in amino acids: CASSLTRNTEAFF. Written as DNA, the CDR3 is TGTGCCAGCAGCCTGACACGGAACACTGAAGCTTTCTTT.

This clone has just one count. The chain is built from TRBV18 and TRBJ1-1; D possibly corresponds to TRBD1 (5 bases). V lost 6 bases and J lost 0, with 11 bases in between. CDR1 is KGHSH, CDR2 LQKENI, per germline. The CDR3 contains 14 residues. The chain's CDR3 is CASSPRGMNTEAFF. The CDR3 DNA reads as TGTGCCAGCTCGCCCCGGGGGATGAACACTGAAGCTTTCTTT.

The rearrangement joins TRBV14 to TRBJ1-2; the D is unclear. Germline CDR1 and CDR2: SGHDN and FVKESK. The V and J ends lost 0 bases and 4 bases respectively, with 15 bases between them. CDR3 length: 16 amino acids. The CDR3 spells CASSQDQVYSSYGYTF. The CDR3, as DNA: TGTGCCAGCAGCCAAGATCAGGTCTATTCGAGCTATGGCTACACCTTC.